This TCR beta chain was retrieved from a study of T cells expressing NK-cell markers. One entry per CDR3 protein, without DNA, is what TCRdb gives after re-calling the 5' RACE reads. In total, the table holds 140,000 to 150,000 distinct CDR3 sequences. The source material was blood T cells: a sorted CD56 or NKG2C T cell subset, CD4+ or CD8+ T cells, or bulk PBMC T cells (not recorded which). The receptor was isolated from a man younger than 30 in good health.

This CDR3 is CASSEWGPSAGYTF. The V and J genes are TRBV6-1 and TRBJ1-2. The CDR3 has 14 residues. CDR1 MNHNS and CDR2 SASEGT come from the germline V gene.